This TCR beta chain was recovered during a study of monozygotic twins with inflammatory bowel disease. Overall study findings and caveats: Researchers report that IBD patients shared fewer clonotypes with others than healthy twins, especially amid disease activity.

Points on this clonotype: Its antigen remains unknown.

TCRdb re-called the 5' RACE reads and shows each CDR3 protein once, DNA omitted. The data include 300,000 to 400,000 distinct CDR3 sequences; the top ten clones carry 2%. This CDR3 is built from 14 residues. Per the germline V gene, CDR1 is SGHTA and CDR2 is FQGTGA. The chain recombines TRBV7-3 with TRBJ2-6. The sample consisted of blood. This TCR came from a human donor with ulcerative colitis or Crohn's disease, or a healthy co-twin of an affected twin (not recorded which). The CDR3 sequence is CASSSPTSSNVLTF. Based on the CDR3 plus reference TRBV7-3 and TRBJ2-6, the full variable domain is GAGVSQTPSNKVTEKGKYVELRCDPISGHTALYWYRQSLGQGPEFLIYFQGTGAADDSGLPNDRFFAVRPEGSVSTLKIQRTERGDSAVYLCASSSPTSSNVLTFGAGSRLTVL.